The sequence of this T cell receptor beta chain was determined in a study of cytomegalovirus exposure and HLA in healthy donors. Germline CDR1 MGHRA, CDR2 YSYEKL. The CDR3 runs to 14 residues. V lost 0 bases to trimming and J lost 4 bases, with 7 bases between them. The PCR was carried out with 60 Vbeta primers and 13 Jbeta primers. The table came from immunoSEQ multiplex PCR; TCRdb's copy has only in-frame clones and leaves some out. The sample consists of about 150,000 clones, roughly 80% of them appearing once. This clone occurred once. This clonotype was sampled from a middle-aged man in good health and CMV-seropositive. Sequenced material: PBMCs. The V call is TRBV4-1, the J call TRBJ1-5; D perhaps matches TRBD1 (5 bases). The CDR3 DNA reads TGCGCCAGCAGCCAAGAGACAGTAAATCAGCCCCAGCATTTT. Its translation is CASSQETVNQPQHF.